This T cell receptor (beta chain) was profiled in a study of cytomegalovirus exposure and HLA in healthy donors. Findings and caveats of the study: Accounts indicate the classifier identified cytomegalovirus status with strong specificity and sensitivity.

TCRdb keeps only in-frame clones here, not all; method: immunoSEQ multiplex PCR. The data hold 150,000 to 200,000 clones, with roughly nine tenths observed a single time. The CDR3 extends over 14 amino acids. From germline, CDR1 is GTSNPN and CDR2 SVGIG (reference sequence). Trimming removed 2 bases from V and 5 bases from J, with 14 bases in between. As concerns this clone: The antigen is undetermined.

The chain carries TRBV30 and TRBJ2-3, with D hard to call. The source of this sequence is a woman in her twenties or thirties in good health and CMV-seronegative. Sequencing was done on a sample of PBMCs. The CDR3 DNA reads as TGTGCCTGGAGTTCTGATCGGCTCATAGATACGCAGTATTTT. It translates to CAWSSDRLIDTQYF.